A single sample is the source of the 5 T cell receptor beta chains below, sequenced in a study of T cell repertoires in cytomegalovirus infection. These receptors' targets are unknown. TCRdb reprocessed the reads with MiXCR, giving one entry per CDR3 protein. The table records under 150,000 distinct CDR3 sequences, 24% of them present only once. Sequences were obtained from PBMCs, sequenced either directly or after in vitro stimulation (not recorded which). These receptors came from a human donor in good health (CMV status not recorded). Some clones in this sample may be carry-over from other donors' samples.

The chain links TRBV5-4 to TRBJ2-1, with 9 bases that match TRBD2. The V gene end was trimmed by 4 bases and the J gene end by 5 bases; junction bases not matched to a gene: 1. This CDR3 contains 13 residues. CDR1 is SGHNT and CDR2 is YYREEE in the germline V gene (reference sequence). The CDR3 nucleotides read TGTGCCAGCAGCCGGACTAGCGACAATGAGCAGTTCTTC. Translating it yields CASSRTSDNEQFF.

This clonotype was detected ten times or more. The V and J genes are TRBV7-8 and TRBJ2-3; D is ambiguous. With 1 base removed from V and 5 bases from J, the gap between germline ends came to 10 bases. CDR1 and CDR2 (germline): SGHVS, FQNEAQ. This CDR3 spans 14 amino acids. The CDR3 region has the DNA TGTGCCAGCAGCTTAGACCCATTCGGAGATACGCAGTATTTT. Translating gives CASSLDPFGDTQYF. Variable domain in full (rest from reference TRBV7-8 and TRBJ2-3): GAGVSQSPRYKVAKRGQDVALRCDPISGHVSLFWYQQALGQGPEFLTYFQNEAQLDKSGLPSDRFFAERPEGSVSTLKIQRTQQEDSAVYLCASSLDPFGDTQYFGPGTRLTVL.

This clonotype turned up a few times. The chain has TRBV4-1 and TRBJ2-2; 9 nucleotides line up with TRBD2. The CDR3 loop spans 18 amino acids. J lost 4 bases, V lost 1 base, and 10 bases had no gene match. Germline V gene sequence: CDR1 MGHRA, CDR2 YSYEKL. CDR3 loop: CASSQVPSVAGVTGELFF. The DNA for the CDR3 is TGCGCCAGCAGCCAAGTCCCGTCCGTAGCGGGGGTCACCGGGGAGCTGTTTTTT.

This clonotype was recorded once. V and J are TRBV12-3 or TRBV12-4 and TRBJ1-5; the match to TRBD1 covers 9 bases. Losses at the gene ends were 4 bases for V and 4 bases for J; bases not matched to a gene: 11. The CDR3 runs to 17 residues. The CDR3 nucleotides are TGTGCCAGCAGTTCCCGGCAACAGGGGGCACGGAATCAGCCCCAGCATTTT. Translating it yields CASSSRQQGARNQPQHF.

This clonotype was observed a handful of times. The chain couples TRBV6-6 to TRBJ1-5; TRBD1 agrees at 9 bases. Germline V gene sequence: CDR1 MNHNY, CDR2 SVGAGI (reference sequence). The CDR3 spans 17 residues. Trimming removed 6 bases from V and 6 bases from J; junction bases left unmatched: 15. The CDR3 bases are TGTGCCAGCAGGGATTTAAGGGGACAGGGTGTCGGTCAGCCCCAGCATTTT. Translation gives CASRDLRGQGVGQPQHF.